The 23 T cell receptor beta chains in this list originate from one sample, sequenced in a study of T cell changes during pregnancy in multiple sclerosis (dated by TCRdb to 2018 to 2020). The library came from the immunoSEQ multiplex PCR assay. This immuneACCESS table, as held by TCRdb, lists in-frame sequences with V and J called but not all clones. Of the missing ones, under half trace to an unresolved V gene in checked studies; the others have no known cause. This sample gives 70,000 to 75,000 clones in total; 85% to 95% of them show up just once. The ten largest clones take up approximately 2.1% of the sample. Specimen: peripheral blood, collected in the second trimester of pregnancy. These receptors all come from a female donor in good health, enrolled as a control in a pregnancy study.

This clone appeared once. The chain uses TRBV11-3 and TRBJ2-1, with TRBD2 matching over 7 bases. V lost 1 base to trimming and J lost 5 bases; unmatched junction nucleotides: 5. Germline V gives CDR1 SGHNT, CDR2 YENEEA. The CDR3 has 15 residues. CDR3 DNA: TGTGCCAGCAGCTTAGGTGGGGGGAGGGACAATGAGCAGTTCTTC. It translates to CASSLGGGRDNEQFF. The full variable domain, rest sourced from reference TRBV11-3 and TRBJ2-1, is EAGVVQSPRYKIIEKKQPVAFWCNPISGHNTLYWYLQNLGQGPELLIRYENEEAVDDSQLPKDRFSAERLKGVDSTLKIQPAELGDSAVYLCASSLGGGRDNEQFFGPGTRLTVL.

J is TRBJ1-1 and V is TRBV6-1, with D maybe TRBD1 (6 bases). CDR1 MNHNS and CDR2 SASEGT come from the germline V gene. The CDR3 is made up of 13 amino acids. V gave up 1 base and J gave up 3 bases, with 6 bases separating them. This CDR3 is CASSEDRDTEAFF. In DNA, the CDR3 is TGTGCCAGCAGTGAAGACAGGGACACTGAAGCTTTCTTT.

The chain employs TRBV5-5 and TRBJ2-7, with D possibly TRBD2 on 5 matching bases. CDR3 length equals 14 residues. Trimming pared 0 bases from V and 0 bases from J, leaving 7 bases between. Germline V gene lookup returns CDR1 SGHKS and CDR2 YYEKEE (reference sequence). In DNA, the CDR3 is TGTGCCAGCAGCTTGGCCCTAGCCTCCTACGAGCAGTACTTC. Translated, it gives CASSLALASYEQYF.

This clone was counted once. The V and J genes are TRBV9 and TRBJ1-1, with D uncertain. In germline, CDR1 is SGDLS, CDR2 YYNGEE. The CDR3 loop spans 14 amino acids. The V end was cut by 4 bases, the J end by 10 bases, with 20 bases between. CDR3 in amino acids: CASSPPRPVSGAFF. CDR3 bases: TGTGCCAGCAGCCCCCCACGACCGGTCAGCGGAGCTTTCTTT.

This clone was picked up one time. This chain connects TRBV18 to TRBJ1-5; no reliable D call. Trimming left V 4 bases short and J 11 bases short, with 18 bases between. Germline loops: CDR1 KGHSH, CDR2 LQKENI. The CDR3 is made up of 14 amino acids. The CDR3 DNA follows: TGTGCCAGCTCACTGAGTCTGTCGCCCTCGGCCCAGCATTTT. It yields the protein CASSLSLSPSAQHF.

The CDR3 DNA is TGTGCTAGTGGTTTGGTCTTGGGGACTAGCGGGGGGCACCGCACAGATACGCAGTATTTT. Translated: CASGLVLGTSGGHRTDTQYF. The V call is TRBV12-5, the J call TRBJ2-3; 15 bases align to TRBD2. V lost 0 bases, J lost 1 base, and 8 bases stayed unmatched. This CDR3 region has 20 residues. Germline CDR1 and CDR2: LGHNT and FRNRAP. The full variable domain, rest sourced from reference TRBV12-5 and TRBJ2-3, is DARVTQTPRHKVTEMGQEVTMRCQPILGHNTVFWYRQTMMQGLELLAYFRNRAPLDDSGMPKDRFSAEMPDATLATLKIQPSEPRDSAVYFCASGLVLGTSGGHRTDTQYFGPGTRLTVL.

The chain joins TRBV4-3 to TRBJ1-4; possibly TRBD1 for D (6 bases). Germline CDR1 and CDR2: LGHNA and YSLEER. CDR3 length: 15 amino acids. Trimming removed 1 base at V and 5 bases at J, with 11 bases between. The CDR3 bases are TGCGCCAGCAGCCAAGGCGGGAGGGGGAATGAAAAACTGTTTTTT. Its protein product is CASSQGGRGNEKLFF.

This CDR3 is CASSSRQGVNEQFF. In DNA form, the CDR3 reads TGTGCCAGCAGCTCGAGACAGGGGGTGAATGAGCAGTTCTTC. This rearrangement joins TRBV5-4 to TRBJ2-1, with TRBD1 matching 9 bases. Germline V gives CDR1 SGHNT, CDR2 YYREEE (reference sequence). Losses at the gene ends were 3 bases for V and 7 bases for J; bases not matched to a gene: 5. This CDR3 contains 14 residues.

This chain joins TRBV2 and TRBJ1-1; D possibly corresponds to TRBD1 (5 bases). Germline V gives CDR1 SNHLY, CDR2 FYNNEI. Trimming took off 6 bases at V and 2 bases at J, with 10 bases between the two ends. The CDR3 contains 13 residues. The CDR3 spells CASRTGHNTEAFF. DNA of the CDR3: TGTGCCAGCAGAACCGGACATAACACTGAAGCTTTCTTT. Based on the CDR3 plus reference TRBV2 and TRBJ1-1, the full variable domain is EPEVTQTPSHQVTQMGQEVILRCVPISNHLYFYWYRQILGQKVEFLVSFYNNEISEKSEIFDDQFSVERPDGSNFTLKIRSTKLEDSAMYFCASRTGHNTEAFFGQGTRLTVV.

This chain connects TRBV5-6 to TRBJ1-2, with 7 bases lining up with TRBD1. The length of the CDR3 is 14 residues. V trimming: 4 bases; J trimming: 2 bases; junction bases outside the gene matches: 5. Germline V gives CDR1 SGHDT, CDR2 YYEEEE. CDR3 bases: TGTGCCAGCAGCCTTGGACAGGAAAACTATGGCTACACCTTC. The encoded protein is CASSLGQENYGYTF.

The chain uses TRBV15 and TRBJ1-1; D remains unclear. This CDR3 region has 14 residues. Between the trimmed V and J ends, which lost 0 bases and 0 bases, there was a span of 5 bases. CDR1 and CDR2 (germline): LNHNV, YYDKDF (reference sequence). In DNA, the CDR3 is TGTGCCACCAGCAGAGATCTTATGAACACTGAAGCTTTCTTT. Encoded protein: CATSRDLMNTEAFF.

Here the CDR3 DNA reads TGTGCCAGCAGTTACTCACTAGCGGGGGGCTACAATGAGCAGTTCTTC. Translated: CASSYSLAGGYNEQFF. The chain joins TRBV6-5 to TRBJ2-1; 12 positions match TRBD2. V shed 0 bases, J shed 3 bases, and the junction held 0 bases outside the gene matches. Germline CDR1 MNHEY, CDR2 SVGAGI. The CDR3 sequence is 16 residues long.

The chain recombines TRBV5-1 with TRBJ2-1; the D gene is possibly TRBD1 (5 bases). The CDR3 sequence is 16 residues long. Germline V CDR1 and CDR2: SGHRS, YFSETQ. V lost 0 bases, J lost 4 bases, and 14 bases lay in between. This chain's CDR3 is CASSLDQGMGYNEQFF. CDR3 DNA sequence: TGCGCCAGCAGCTTGGATCAGGGTATGGGGTACAATGAGCAGTTCTTC.

The chain recombines TRBV6-5 with TRBJ1-4; 9 bases agree with TRBD1. Germline CDR1 MNHEY, CDR2 SVGAGI. Losses at the gene ends were 6 bases for V and 7 bases for J; bases not matched to a gene: 0. This CDR3 region has 12 residues. This CDR3 reads CASRTGGEKLFF. The CDR3, as DNA: TGTGCCAGCAGGACAGGGGGTGAAAAACTGTTTTTT.

The chain uses TRBV6-5 and TRBJ1-1; D may be TRBD1 (5 bases). CDR1 is MNHEY, CDR2 SVGAGI, per germline. CDR3 length: 12 amino acids. Trimming left V 6 bases short and J 4 bases short, with 9 bases between. The CDR3 DNA follows: TGTGCCAGCAGATCAGGGTTCACTGAAGCTTTCTTT. It translates to CASRSGFTEAFF.

The chain is built from TRBV27 and TRBJ2-3, with D perhaps TRBD1 (5 bases). The V and J ends lost 2 bases and 5 bases respectively, with 11 bases between them. The germline V gene has CDR1 MNHEY and CDR2 SMNVEV (reference sequence). The CDR3 is made up of 14 amino acids. As DNA, the CDR3 is TGTGCCAGCAGTTTAGTCAGGGTCGGAGATACGCAGTATTTT. The encoded protein is CASSLVRVGDTQYF.

The gene calls are TRBV9 and TRBJ1-5; D ambiguous. The CDR3 runs 15 residues. Germline loops: CDR1 SGDLS, CDR2 YYNGEE. The V and J ends lost 2 bases and 0 bases respectively, with 9 bases between them. In nucleotides, the CDR3 is TGTGCCAGCAGCGTTGGAGTCTATAGCAATCAGCCCCAGCATTTT. Its translation: CASSVGVYSNQPQHF. The variable domain in full, with the rest retrieved from reference TRBV9 and TRBJ1-5, is DSGVTQTPKHLITATGQRVTLRCSPRSGDLSVYWYQQSLDQGLQFLIQYYNGEERAKGNILERFSAQQFPDLHSELNLSSLELGDSALYFCASSVGVYSNQPQHFGDGTRLSIL.

This clone was counted once. The chain combines TRBV7-3 with TRBJ2-1; D may be TRBD2 (6 bases). Per the germline V gene, CDR1 is SGHTA and CDR2 is FQGTGA. V shed 5 bases and J shed 15 bases, with 17 bases lying between them. This CDR3 has 12 residues. The CDR3 loop reads CASSIGPGLPFF. In nucleotides, the CDR3 is TGTGCCAGCAGCATCGGACCGGGACTCCCGTTCTTC.

V is TRBV4-1 and J is TRBJ1-2; D might be TRBD1 (5 bases). With 7 bases removed from V and 5 bases from J, the gap between germline ends came to 23 bases. Germline loops: CDR1 MGHRA, CDR2 YSYEKL. This CDR3 contains 16 residues. Written as DNA, the CDR3 is TGCGCCAGCACTCCGCAAGGGGCGCAGCCCTCGTATGGCTACACCTTC. Translating gives CASTPQGAQPSYGYTF.

The V gene is TRBV5-6, the J gene TRBJ1-3; possibly TRBD1 for D (6 bases). CDR3 length: 15 amino acids. V gave up 2 bases and J gave up 0 bases, with 9 bases separating them. CDR1 and CDR2 (germline): SGHDT, YYEEEE. The CDR3 DNA reads as TGTGCCAGCAGCTTCACAGGGCGCTCTGGAAACACCATATATTTT. It encodes CASSFTGRSGNTIYF.

The gene calls are TRBV2 and TRBJ2-7; 7 bases fit TRBD1. The CDR3 spans 12 residues. Per germline, CDR1 SNHLY and CDR2 FYNNEI. J gave up 6 bases and V 9 bases, and 8 bases lay outside the gene matches. This chain's CDR3 is CASFYRGSEQYF. The DNA of the CDR3 is TGTGCCAGTTTTTACAGGGGAAGCGAGCAGTACTTC.

The chain carries TRBV27 and TRBJ2-1, with TRBD2 identical over 10 bases. The CDR3 is 16 amino acids. Germline values: CDR1 MNHEY, CDR2 SMNVEV (reference sequence). Germline trimming cut 5 bases from V and 5 bases from J; bases unmatched to any gene: 9. The CDR3 DNA follows: TGTGCCAGCAGTCTCCGAGCGGGGGGGGACCACAATGAGCAGTTCTTC. As protein: CASSLRAGGDHNEQFF.

The CDR3 coding sequence is TGTGCCTGGGAATGGGCCGACTCTGGAAACACCATATATTTT. Translation gives CAWEWADSGNTIYF. The V call is TRBV30, the J call TRBJ1-3, with D uncertain. CDR1 and CDR2 (germline): GTSNPN, SVGIG (reference sequence). The V gene lost 5 bases and the J gene lost 0 bases, with 11 bases spanning the gap. CDR3 length equals 14 residues.